The present T cell receptor (beta chain) was sequenced within a study of cytomegalovirus exposure and HLA in healthy donors (dated by TCRdb to about 2017). For the wider study: According to a later analysis, the roughly 130 validation repertoires were produced on the same platform as the 700 or so repertoires of the first cohort. The study was designed to test whether signatures of past pathogen exposure could be identified by cataloging public T cell receptors. A separate validation cohort of more than 100 different subjects was used in addition to the roughly 670-subject first cohort. The study combined high-throughput TCR immunosequencing, statistical association of individual TCRs with disease status, and machine learning to predict cytomegalovirus infection status.

General study outcomes and caveats: The classifier was reported to diagnose cytomegalovirus status with high specificity and sensitivity in both the original cohort and the validation cohort. The authors suggested that the approach could potentially be extended to other disease states and immunological phenotypes. Across donors, most TCR sequences were observed very rarely, whereas some public TCRs were present in many individuals. A total of around 150 TCR beta chains were listed by the study as associated with cytomegalovirus. In vitro tests confirmed that a few of the cytomegalovirus-associated TCR beta chains recognize cytomegalovirus antigens. The validation cohort had no HLA typing available for a later analysis, so co-occurrence within that cohort was assessed over all 130 or so repertoires. A later analysis found that TCRs clustered in the first cohort also tended to co-occur in the approximately 120 validation repertoires, with more than 90% of cluster scores above 0.

There are 15 amino acids in the CDR3, from cysteine to phenylalanine inclusive. Only the CDR3 DNA stays, 45 bases, in frame from base 1. CDR1 and CDR2 were assigned from the germline V gene as SGHRS and YFSETQ. Trimming takes 2 bases from V and 4 bases from J, and the germline ends sit 15 bases apart. The receptor library was made with the immunoSEQ multiplex PCR assay. In the paper's pipeline: A statistical classification framework was built for diagnosing cytomegalovirus status from the catalog of TCR beta chain sequences. TCRdb took this table from immuneACCESS and kept in-frame rearrangements with V and J called. Such tables lack part of the clones; where checked against another copy, unresolved V genes explain under half of the gap, and the rest is unexplained. For V, J and clone size, that table is used; D and trimming come from the DNA. Present in this sample are 90,000 to 130,000 clones, more than 70% of which were seen just once. About 2% of the sample rests with the top ten.

The donors were included in the validation cohort of over a hundred subjects, a group kept apart from the roughly 730-subject first cohort. In the case of this clone: Its recognized antigen is unknown. No much larger clone exists at a distance of one base, and base qualities are not known.

The clonotype was recovered from a woman aged 18 to 35 in good health and CMV-seronegative. Source material: PBMCs. The chain joins TRBV5-1 to TRBJ1-2; the D gene cannot be resolved reliably. The CDR3 sequence is CASSLSDGGIYGYTF. At the DNA level, the sequence is TGCGCCAGCAGCTTATCGGACGGAGGCATCTATGGCTACACCTTC. When the CDR3 is completed using the reference TRBV5-1 and TRBJ1-2 genes on either side, the full variable domain is KAGVTQTPRYLIKTRGQQVTLSCSPISGHRSVSWYQQTPGQGLQFLFEYFSETQRNKGNFPGRFSGRQFSNSRSEMNVSTLELGDSALYLCASSLSDGGIYGYTFGSGTRLTVV.